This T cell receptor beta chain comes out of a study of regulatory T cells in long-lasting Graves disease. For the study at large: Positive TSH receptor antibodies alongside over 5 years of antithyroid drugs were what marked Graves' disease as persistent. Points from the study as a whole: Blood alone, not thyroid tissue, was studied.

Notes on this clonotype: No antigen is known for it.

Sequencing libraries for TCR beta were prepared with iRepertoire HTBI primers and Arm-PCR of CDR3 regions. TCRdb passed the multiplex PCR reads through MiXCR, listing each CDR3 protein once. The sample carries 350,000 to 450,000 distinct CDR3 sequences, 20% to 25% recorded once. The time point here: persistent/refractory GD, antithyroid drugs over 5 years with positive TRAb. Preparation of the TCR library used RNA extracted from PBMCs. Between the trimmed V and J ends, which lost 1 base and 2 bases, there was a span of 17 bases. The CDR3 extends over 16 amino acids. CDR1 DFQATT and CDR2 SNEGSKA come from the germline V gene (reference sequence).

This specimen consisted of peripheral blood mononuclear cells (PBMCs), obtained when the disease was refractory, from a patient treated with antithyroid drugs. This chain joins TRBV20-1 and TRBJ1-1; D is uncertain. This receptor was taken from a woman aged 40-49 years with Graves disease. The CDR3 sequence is CSARVSSGLRNTEAFF. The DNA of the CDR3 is TGCAGTGCTAGAGTTTCATCGGGATTAAGAAACACTGAAGCTTTCTTT.